These 11 T cell receptor beta chains originate from one sample sequenced in a study of blood T cell repertoires in COVID-19. Sequenced by immunoSEQ multiplex PCR; TCRdb stores in-frame clones only, minus some. The sample has approximately 210,000 clones, around 83% seen once; the top ten hold 7% to 10%. The sequenced material came from peripheral blood. The receptors were gathered from a woman between 50 and 59 years old with acute or convalescent COVID-19.

This chain connects TRBV7-3 to TRBJ2-7, with a possible D match to TRBD1 (7 bases). The germline V gene encodes CDR1 SGHTA and CDR2 FQGTGA. This CDR3 has 13 residues. V dropped 5 bases and J dropped 4 bases, with 12 bases sitting between them. CDR3 DNA: TGTGCCAGCAGCCGACAGGGAGGTTACGAGCAGTACTTC. Translation: CASSRQGGYEQYF.

This sequence joins TRBV28 and TRBJ2-1; D not resolved. This CDR3 region has 14 residues. Germline V gene sequence: CDR1 MDHEN, CDR2 SYDVKM. V dropped 6 bases and J dropped 10 bases, with 19 bases sitting between them. CDR3 sequence reads: CASSFTAGLSEQFF. The CDR3 DNA reads as TGTGCCAGCAGCTTTACGGCCGGGTTGAGCGAGCAGTTCTTC.

This clone was counted a few times. V gene TRBV2 combines with J gene TRBJ2-5, with TRBD2 matching 16 bases. V trimming: 8 bases; J trimming: 5 bases; junction bases outside the gene matches: 5. The V gene's germline CDR1 is SNHLY and CDR2 FYNNEI. The CDR3 contains 15 residues. Here the CDR3 DNA reads TGTGCCAGCGAACGGGGACTAGCGGGAGGGGAGACCCAGTACTTC. Its translation is CASERGLAGGETQYF.

The count of this clone is one. The chain links TRBV11-2 to TRBJ2-7; 9 nucleotides line up with TRBD1. With 3 bases clipped from V and 4 bases from J, the junction kept 7 bases outside the gene matches. The CDR3 runs to 15 residues. Germline V gene data show CDR1 as SGHAT and CDR2 as FQNNGV. The CDR3 here is CASSFGTGLGYEQYF. The CDR3 DNA follows: TGTGCCAGCAGCTTTGGGACAGGGCTGGGATACGAGCAGTACTTC.

This clone was seen only a few times. This rearrangement joins TRBV9 to TRBJ2-2; D might be TRBD2 (5 bases). CDR3 length: 18 residues. The V and J ends lost 6 bases and 1 base respectively, with 22 bases between them. CDR1 and CDR2 from the germline V gene are SGDLS and YYNGEE. CDR3 sequence reads: CASMPDPSWRWNTGELFF. CDR3 coding DNA: TGTGCCAGCATGCCGGATCCTAGCTGGAGGTGGAACACCGGGGAGCTGTTTTTT. The entire variable domain, with the rest obtained from reference TRBV9 and TRBJ2-2, is as follows: DSGVTQTPKHLITATGQRVTLRCSPRSGDLSVYWYQQSLDQGLQFLIQYYNGEERAKGNILERFSAQQFPDLHSELNLSSLELGDSALYFCASMPDPSWRWNTGELFFGEGSRLTVL.

The chain joins TRBV15 to TRBJ2-5; 9 bases are shared with TRBD1. This CDR3 has 17 amino acids. Unmatched junction bases numbered 10, after V lost 0 bases and J lost 5 bases. From germline, CDR1 is LNHNV and CDR2 YYDKDF (reference sequence). CDR3 residues: CATSRDPQGAGKETQYF. In DNA, the CDR3 is TGTGCCACCAGCAGAGATCCACAGGGGGCGGGTAAGGAGACCCAGTACTTC.

This clone was counted a few times. The genes are TRBV11-2 and TRBJ2-1; 8 nucleotides agree with TRBD2. With 2 bases clipped from V and 7 bases from J, the junction kept 10 bases outside the gene matches. This CDR3 contains 16 residues. Germline V gene lookup returns CDR1 SGHAT and CDR2 FQNNGV. The CDR3: CASSLNVREGGNEQFF. For the CDR3, the DNA is TGTGCCAGCAGCTTAAATGTCCGGGAGGGGGGGAATGAGCAGTTCTTC.

The chain employs TRBV5-1 and TRBJ1-6; 12 nucleotides line up with TRBD1. The V gene end was trimmed by 3 bases and the J gene end by 10 bases; junction bases not matched to a gene: 5. Germline CDR1 reads SGHRS; CDR2 reads YFSETQ. This CDR3 comprises 15 residues. CDR3 protein: CASSWGQGAESPLHF. In nucleotides, the CDR3 is TGCGCCAGCAGCTGGGGACAGGGGGCAGAATCACCCCTCCACTTT.

This chain connects TRBV3-1 (or the pseudogene TRBV3-2) to TRBJ1-4, with 8 bases matching TRBD1. The germline gives CDR1 LGHDT, CDR2 YNNKEL (reference sequence). V shed 0 bases and J 8 bases; nucleotides not matched to a gene: 14. This CDR3 comprises 18 residues. The CDR3 coding sequence is TGTGCCAGCAGCCAAGACCTAGGAAGTCAGGGGGCTCGGGAAAAACTGTTTTTT. Protein sequence: CASSQDLGSQGAREKLFF.

This clone has a single count. It is unclear where the CDR3 begins or ends on the DNA, so no DNA is shown, and the CDR3 is as TCRdb lists it. The chain couples TRBV21-1 to TRBJ2-6; TRBD2 is the table's D call, not checked against the DNA. TRBV21-1 is listed as a pseudogene. The CDR3 spans 19 residues, counting both ends. The CDR3 protein is CASSTPRLAVASGANVLTF.

This chain joins TRBV28 and TRBJ1-4; a weak D match, TRBD1 (6 bases). The germline V gene encodes CDR1 MDHEN and CDR2 SYDVKM. Trimming removed 7 bases at V and 8 bases at J, with 20 bases between. The CDR3 is 15 amino acids. CDR3 sequence: CASNQQGVEEEKLFF. In DNA form, the CDR3 reads TGTGCCAGCAACCAACAGGGAGTCGAGGAGGAAAAACTGTTTTTT.